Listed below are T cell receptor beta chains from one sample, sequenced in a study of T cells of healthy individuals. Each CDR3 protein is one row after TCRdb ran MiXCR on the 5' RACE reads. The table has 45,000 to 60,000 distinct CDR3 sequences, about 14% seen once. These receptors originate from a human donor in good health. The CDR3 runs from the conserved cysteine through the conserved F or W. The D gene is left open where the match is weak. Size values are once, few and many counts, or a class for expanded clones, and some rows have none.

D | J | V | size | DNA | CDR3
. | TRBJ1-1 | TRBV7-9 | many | TGTGCCAGCAGCTTACGAATCGGGTCAGGAGGAGGGACTGAAGCTTTCTTT | CASSLRIGSGGGTEAFF
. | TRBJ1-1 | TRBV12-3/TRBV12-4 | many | TGTGCCAGCAGTACGCTAGACATAACTGAAGCTTTCTTT | CASSTLDITEAFF
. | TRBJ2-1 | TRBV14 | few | TGTGCCAGCAGCCCAGTGGCGGGATCATCCTACAATGAGCAGTTCTTC | CASSPVAGSSYNEQFF
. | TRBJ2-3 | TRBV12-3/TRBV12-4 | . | TGTGCCAGCAGCACTAGTGAAAGCACAGATACGCAGTATTTT | CASSTSESTDTQYF
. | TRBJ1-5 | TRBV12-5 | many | TGTGCTAGTGGTTTGGGGGTTGAGATTAGCAATCAGCCCCAGCATTTT | CASGLGVEISNQPQHF
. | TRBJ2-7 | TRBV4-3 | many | TGCGCCAGCAGCCTCGGAGGAGGCTACGAGCAGTACTTC | CASSLGGGYEQYF
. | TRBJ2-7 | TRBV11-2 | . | TGTGCCAGCAGCTTAGTGGGTACCTACGAGCAGTACTTC | CASSLVGTYEQYF
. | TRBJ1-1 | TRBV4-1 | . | TGCGCCAGCAGCCGGATGGGAACGACAGGCGCTATGAACACTGAAGCTTTCTTT | CASSRMGTTGAMNTEAFF
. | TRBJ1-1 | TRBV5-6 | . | TGTGCCAGCAGCGGTGGAAGTTCGTTGAACACTGAAGCTTTCTTT | CASSGGSSLNTEAFF
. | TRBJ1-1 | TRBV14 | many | TGTGCCAGCAGATCTTTGGGCACTGAAGCTTTCTTT | CASRSLGTEAFF
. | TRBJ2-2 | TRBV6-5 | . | TGTGCCAGCAGTTCTTGGGACACCGGGGAGCTGTTTTTT | CASSSWDTGELFF
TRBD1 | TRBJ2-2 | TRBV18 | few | TGTGCCAGCTCCCTCCGGACAGGGGGAAACACCGGGGAGCTGTTTTTT | CASSLRTGGNTGELFF
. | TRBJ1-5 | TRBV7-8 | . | TGTGCCAGCAGCTTAGCCAATAGCAATCAGCCCCAGCATTTT | CASSLANSNQPQHF
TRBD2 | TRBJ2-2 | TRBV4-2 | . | TGTGCCAGCAGCCAAGAGAGACTAGCGGGAGTTCCCGGGGAGCTGTTTTTT | CASSQERLAGVPGELFF
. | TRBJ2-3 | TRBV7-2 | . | TGTGCCAGCAGCCCCTTCTGGAGCACAGATACGCAGTATTTT | CASSPFWSTDTQYF
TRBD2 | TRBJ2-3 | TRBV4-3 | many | TGCGCCAGCAGCCAAGAACTAGCGGGCACAGATACGCAGTATTTT | CASSQELAGTDTQYF
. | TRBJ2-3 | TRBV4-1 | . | TGCGCCAGCAGCCAACTCCTGACAGCCCAAAGCACAGATACGCAGTATTTT | CASSQLLTAQSTDTQYF
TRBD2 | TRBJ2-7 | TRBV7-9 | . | TGTGCCAGCAGCTCCCTAGCGGGCGGAGGAGAGCAGTACTTC | CASSSLAGGGEQYF
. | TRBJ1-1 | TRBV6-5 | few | TGTGCCAGCCCGACAGAAACTGAAGCTTTCTTT | CASPTETEAFF
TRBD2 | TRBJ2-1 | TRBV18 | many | TGTGCCAGCTCCCCGGGGGCGGGAGGAGGCTACAATGAGCAGTTCTTC | CASSPGAGGGYNEQFF
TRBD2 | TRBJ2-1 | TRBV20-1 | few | TGCAGTGTGGGACTAGCGGGGTATAATGAGCAGTTCTTC | CSVGLAGYNEQFF
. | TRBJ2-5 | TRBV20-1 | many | TGCAGTGCTAGAGGTCCGTCTCAGACCCAGTACTTC | CSARGPSQTQYF
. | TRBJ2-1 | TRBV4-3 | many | TGCGCCAGCAGTCCCTTAGCGGCTCCGGGGAATGAGCAGTTCTTC | CASSPLAAPGNEQFF
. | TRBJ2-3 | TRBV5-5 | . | TGTGCCAGCAGCTTCATGACGGCGGGCACAGATACGCAGTATTTT | CASSFMTAGTDTQYF
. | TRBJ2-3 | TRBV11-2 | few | TGTGCCAGCAGCTATACGGGTTCGTCAAGAAGACTTGTACGCACAGATACGCAGTATTTT | CASSYTGSSRRLVRTDTQYF
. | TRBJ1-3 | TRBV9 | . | TGTGCCAGCAGCCTTAATTCAGGGTCTGGAAACACCATATATTTT | CASSLNSGSGNTIYF
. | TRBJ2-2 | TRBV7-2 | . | TGTGCCAGCAGCTTAGCGCTAGAGCGTCTTGTCACCGGGGAGCTGTTTTTT | CASSLALERLVTGELFF
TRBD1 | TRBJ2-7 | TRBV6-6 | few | TGTGCCAGCAGTACAGGGGCATCTGGCTACGAGCAGTACTTC | CASSTGASGYEQYF